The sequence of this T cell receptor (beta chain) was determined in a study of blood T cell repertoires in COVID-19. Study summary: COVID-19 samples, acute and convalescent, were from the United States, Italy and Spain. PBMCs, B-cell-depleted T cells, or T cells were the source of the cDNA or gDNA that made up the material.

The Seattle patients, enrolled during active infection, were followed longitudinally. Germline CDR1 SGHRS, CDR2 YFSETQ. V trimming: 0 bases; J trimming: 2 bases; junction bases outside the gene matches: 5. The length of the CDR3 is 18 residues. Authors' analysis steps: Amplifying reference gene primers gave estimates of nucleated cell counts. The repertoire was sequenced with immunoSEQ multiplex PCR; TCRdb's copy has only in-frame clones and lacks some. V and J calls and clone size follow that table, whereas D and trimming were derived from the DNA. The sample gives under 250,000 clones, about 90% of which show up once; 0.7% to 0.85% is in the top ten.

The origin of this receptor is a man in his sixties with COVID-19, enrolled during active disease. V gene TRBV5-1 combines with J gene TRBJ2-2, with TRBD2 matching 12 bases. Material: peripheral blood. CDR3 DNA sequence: TGCGCCAGCAGCTTGGGACTAGCGGGGGCCGGAAACACCGGGGAGCTGTTTTTT. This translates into CASSLGLAGAGNTGELFF.